This paragraph covers one T cell receptor (beta chain) sequence. This clonotype has more than one count but fewer than ten. The clone's antigen remains unknown. No clone much larger than this one lies a single base away; base qualities are absent. Counted from cysteine to phenylalanine, this CDR3 has 16 amino acids. The retained sequence is limited to the CDR3, 48 bases, with the frame set at the first base. V was cut back by 0 bases and J by 0 bases, leaving a gap of 11 bases between them. Sequences SGHRS (CDR1) and YFSETQ (CDR2) are obtained from the germline V gene. The data stem from a study of response to subunit inactivated influenza vaccine listed by TCRdb under 2018. At the level of the whole study: Deep quantitative T cell receptor repertoire profiling was used in the study to track responses to a trivalent subunit inactivated influenza vaccine.

Study-wide findings and limitations: The authors proposed that each seasonal influenza vaccination may bring in only a limited number of new T cells.

The library relied on RT-PCR. Sequenced using an Illumina HiSeq 2500. TCRdb reprocessing: public reads trimmed at Q25 with fastp, clones called with MiXCR, in-frame beta chains kept. Under each unique CDR3 protein, matching rows form one entry showing the most common genes and DNA. The sample table lists about 540,000 distinct CDR3 sequences, roughly a quarter of them with a count of one. In total, the top ten clones hold around 2.8% of the sample. The data also belong to a second study, concerning T cells expressing NK-cell markers. That second publication adds: TCR beta cDNA libraries were prepared using 5'RACE template switching, which introduced a universal primer site and unique molecular identifiers. In sorted CD3+CD56+NKG2C+, CD3+CD56+NKG2C- and CD3+CD56-NKG2C+ T-cell subsets from several donors, TCR beta-chain repertoires were profiled. Seven of the eight sequenced donors were HCMV-seropositive and one was HCMV-seronegative. To restrict sorting to alphabetaTCR-expressing T cells, an anti-gammadeltaTCR antibody was added in several experiments. In five to seven donors, the dominant CD3+CD56+NKG2C+ clonotypes were found to rank among the top 10 CD8+ clonotypes and to make up roughly 1.0-7.0% of CD8+ T cells. Those dominant clonotypes were again the most abundant among CD3+CD56-NKG2C+ cells in a handful of donors, at about 28.3-65%. Whether the expanded NKG2C-expressing T cell clones were specific for HCMV antigens remained unclear. The study sequenced eight donors, all healthy volunteers chosen at random: three men and five women. HCMV serostatus was determined by detecting HCMV-specific IgG in serum with a commercial ELISA kit. Ficoll density gradient centrifugation was used to isolate peripheral blood mononuclear cells from blood. Magnetic immunoseparation with Miltenyi isolation kits was used to isolate CD4+ and CD8+ T cells from PBMC. cDNA synthesis was primed from the TCR beta constant segment and was followed by two successive PCR amplification steps. Libraries were sequenced as 2 x 150 bp reads on Illumina HiSeq 2000/2500, MiSeq or NextSeq. MIGEC was used to demultiplex reads and group the reads by UMI, and MiTCR was used to assemble and quantify clonotypes. To remove erroneous sequences, TCR cDNA sequences were retained only when supported by two or more reads. The tcR package was used for downstream repertoire analysis, and clonotypes were matched across fractions by CDR3 nucleotide sequence plus V segment. VDJmatch was used to annotate antigen specificity against VDJdb, with one amino acid substitution in CDR3 allowed.

The sequence came from a man in his forties or fifties who received an inactivated influenza vaccine. Donor details come from another sample of the same person, matched by shared clones. The rearrangement joined TRBV5-1 to TRBJ2-3, with a weak D call of TRBD2 (5 bases match). Here the sequenced sample was CD4+ T cells sorted from PBMCs, taken roughly 12 days after vaccination. The CDR3 sequence is CASSLGLPTSTDTQYF. The DNA is TGCGCCAGCAGCTTGGGACTACCCACTAGCACAGATACGCAGTATTTT.